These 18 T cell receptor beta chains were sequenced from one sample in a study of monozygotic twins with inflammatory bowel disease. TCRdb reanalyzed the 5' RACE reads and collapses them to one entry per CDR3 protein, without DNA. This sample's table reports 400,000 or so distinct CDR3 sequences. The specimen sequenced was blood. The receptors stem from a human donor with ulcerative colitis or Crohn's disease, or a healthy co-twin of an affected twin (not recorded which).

The CDR3: CSASAVVATEAFF. The chain employs TRBV20-1 and TRBJ1-1. The CDR3 has 13 residues. Germline CDR1 and CDR2: DFQATT and SNEGSKA (reference sequence).

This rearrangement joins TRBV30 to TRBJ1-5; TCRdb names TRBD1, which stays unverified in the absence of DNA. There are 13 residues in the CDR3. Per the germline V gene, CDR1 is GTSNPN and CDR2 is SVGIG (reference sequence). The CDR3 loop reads CAWGTGFDRPQHF.

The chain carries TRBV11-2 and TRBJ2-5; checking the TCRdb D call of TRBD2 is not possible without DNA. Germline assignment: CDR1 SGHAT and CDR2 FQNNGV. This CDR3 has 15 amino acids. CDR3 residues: CASSFLQGRAETQYF.

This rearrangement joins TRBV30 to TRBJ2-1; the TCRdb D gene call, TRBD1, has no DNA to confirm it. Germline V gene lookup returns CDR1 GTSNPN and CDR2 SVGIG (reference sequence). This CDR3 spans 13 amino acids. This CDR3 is CASQDNSYNEQFF.

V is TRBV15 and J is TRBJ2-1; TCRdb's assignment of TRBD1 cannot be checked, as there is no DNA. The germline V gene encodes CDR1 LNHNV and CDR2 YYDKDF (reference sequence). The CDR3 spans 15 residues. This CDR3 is CATSRVRGHSNEQFF.

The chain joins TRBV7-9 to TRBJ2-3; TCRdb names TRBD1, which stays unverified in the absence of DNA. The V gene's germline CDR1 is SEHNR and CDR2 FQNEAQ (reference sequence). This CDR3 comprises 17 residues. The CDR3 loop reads CASSLPGTEGPLDTQYF.

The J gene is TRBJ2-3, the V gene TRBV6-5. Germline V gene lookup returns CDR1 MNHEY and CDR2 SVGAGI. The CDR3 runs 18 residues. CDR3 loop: CASSYRPYNIDSTDTQYF.

The CDR3 loop reads CASSLGTFNTGELFF. The chain is built from TRBV5-1 and TRBJ2-2. From germline, CDR1 is SGHRS and CDR2 YFSETQ. The CDR3 loop spans 15 amino acids.

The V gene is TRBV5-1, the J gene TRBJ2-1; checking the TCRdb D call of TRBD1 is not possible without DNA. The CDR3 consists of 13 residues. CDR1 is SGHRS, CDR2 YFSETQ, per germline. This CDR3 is CASSLAGGYEQFF.

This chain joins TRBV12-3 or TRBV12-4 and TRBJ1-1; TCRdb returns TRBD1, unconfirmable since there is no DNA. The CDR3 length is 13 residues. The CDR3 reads CASSLSDRSAAFF.

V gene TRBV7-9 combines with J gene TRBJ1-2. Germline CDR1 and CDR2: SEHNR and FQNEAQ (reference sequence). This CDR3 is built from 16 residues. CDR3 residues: CASSPTVGIANYGYTF.

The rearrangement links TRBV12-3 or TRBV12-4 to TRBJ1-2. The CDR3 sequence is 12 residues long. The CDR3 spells CASSFAVSGYTF.

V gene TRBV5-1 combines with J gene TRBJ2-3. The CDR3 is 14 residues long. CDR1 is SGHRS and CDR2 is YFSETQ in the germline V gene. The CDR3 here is CASSLLASTDTQYF.

The CDR3 spells CASSLDPGASSLTQYF. This chain connects TRBV5-1 to TRBJ2-3; TCRdb proposes TRBD2, but this gene call is untestable without DNA. This CDR3 has 16 residues. Looked up from germline, CDR1 is SGHRS and CDR2 is YFSETQ. Using reference TRBV5-1 and TRBJ2-3 for the parts outside the CDR3, the full variable domain is KAGVTQTPRYLIKTRGQQVTLSCSPISGHRSVSWYQQTPGQGLQFLFEYFSETQRNKGNFPGRFSGRQFSNSRSEMNVSTLELGDSALYLCASSLDPGASSLTQYFGPGTRLTVL.

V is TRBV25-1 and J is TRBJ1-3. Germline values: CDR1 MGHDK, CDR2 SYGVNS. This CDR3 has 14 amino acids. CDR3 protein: CASSTPWAGNTIYF.

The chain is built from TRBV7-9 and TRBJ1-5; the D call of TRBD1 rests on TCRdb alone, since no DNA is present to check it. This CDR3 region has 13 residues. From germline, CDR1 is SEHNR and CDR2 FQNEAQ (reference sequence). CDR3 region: CASSSQEYQPQHF.

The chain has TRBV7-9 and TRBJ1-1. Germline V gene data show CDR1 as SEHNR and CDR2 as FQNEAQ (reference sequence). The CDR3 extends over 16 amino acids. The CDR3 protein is CASSFPSVDMNTEAFF.

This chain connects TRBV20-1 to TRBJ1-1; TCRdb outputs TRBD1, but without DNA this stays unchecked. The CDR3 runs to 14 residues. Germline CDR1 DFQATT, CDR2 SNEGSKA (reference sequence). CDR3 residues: CSLSMGDRNTEAFF.